Presented here are 20 T cell receptor beta chains from one specimen sequenced in a study of blood T cells in healthy people across ages. The authors ran a second PCR of about 7 to 11 cycles using a sample-barcoded 5' primer and a J-beta primer mix. From the 5' RACE reads, TCRdb called clonotypes with MiXCR, one entry per CDR3 protein. This sample yields 450,000 to 700,000 distinct CDR3 sequences, of which 25% to 30% are seen a single time; 18% belongs to the top ten. The sequencing input was blood. The source of these receptors is a woman in her 70s in good health.

Regarding this clonotype: Possible read error: a much larger clone is one base away. The chain uses TRBV6-6 and TRBJ1-1; D gene uncertain. Trimming left V 0 bases short and J 1 base short, with 6 bases between. The germline CDR1 and CDR2 sequences are MNHNY and SVGAGI (reference sequence). CDR3 length: 14 amino acids. This chain's CDR3 is CASSYSKGNTEAFF. CDR3 bases: TGTGCCAGCAGTTACTCGAAGGGGAACACTGAAGCTTTCTTT.

This clonotype was seen only a few times. The chain carries TRBV6-6 and TRBJ2-1; possible D gene TRBD1, 5 bases. The germline CDR1 and CDR2 sequences are MNHNY and SVGAGI (reference sequence). Trimming took 6 bases from V and 4 from J, leaving 10 bases between them. There are 13 residues in the CDR3. The CDR3 nucleotides read TGTGCCAGCAGAGGGGCCGGATACAATGAGCAGTTCTTC. As protein: CASRGAGYNEQFF.

This chain joins TRBV29-1 and TRBJ1-1; the D gene is possibly TRBD1 (6 bases). CDR3 length: 14 amino acids. Germline V CDR1 and CDR2: SQVTM, ANQGSEA. V lost 6 bases to trimming and J lost 4 bases, with 18 bases between them. The CDR3, as DNA: TGCAGCGTCCGAGGGGGGGGTGGGTTCACTGAAGCTTTCTTT. Its protein product is CSVRGGGGFTEAFF.

J is TRBJ2-3 and V is TRBV24-1, with D possibly being TRBD1 (6 bases). Trimming took 9 bases from V and 3 from J, leaving 18 bases between them. The CDR3 consists of 15 residues. Looked up from germline, CDR1 is KGHDR and CDR2 is SFDVKD. The CDR3 DNA reads TGTGCCACCTCACGTACAGGGCTGACAACAGATACGCAGTATTTT. Translating it yields CATSRTGLTTDTQYF.

The V call is TRBV5-1, the J call TRBJ2-5, with D possibly TRBD1 on 6 matching bases. Judging by the DNA end, TRBJ2-7 fits better; the J call may be wrong. Germline V CDR1 and CDR2: SGHRS, YFSETQ. This CDR3 contains 14 residues. This CDR3 is CASSSRTAPYEQYF. The CDR3 DNA is TGCGCCAGCAGTTCCCGGACAGCGCCCTACGAGCAGTACTTC.

This clonotype was found a few times. The V gene is TRBV7-2, the J gene TRBJ2-7; D gene ambiguous. Germline V gene lookup returns CDR1 SGHTA and CDR2 FQGNSA. Trimming removed 5 bases from V and 3 bases from J, with 17 bases in between. CDR3 length: 15 amino acids. CDR3 loop: CASSRDRRLIYEQYF. The DNA of the CDR3 is TGTGCCAGCAGCAGAGACCGCCGATTGATCTACGAGCAGTACTTC.

The J gene is TRBJ1-6, the V gene TRBV7-9; 7 bases agree with TRBD1. In germline, CDR1 is SEHNR, CDR2 FQNEAQ (reference sequence). This CDR3 contains 13 residues. The junction had 4 bases not matched to a gene; V was cut back by 6 bases and J by 8 bases. CDR3 coding DNA: TGTGCCAGCAGGCTCCAGGGGGATTCACCCCTCCACTTT. The encoded protein is CASRLQGDSPLHF.

DNA of the CDR3: TGTGCCAGCAGCCACAGAAGTATAGGAGAGACCCAGTACTTC. This gives the protein CASSHRSIGETQYF. This rearrangement joins TRBV3-1 to TRBJ2-5; D uncertain. The CDR3 contains 14 residues. V dropped 3 bases and J dropped 4 bases, with 12 bases sitting between them. The germline CDR1 and CDR2 sequences are LGHDT and YNNKEL (reference sequence).

The chain employs TRBV15 and TRBJ2-3; D is unresolved. V lost 8 bases and J 2 bases, leaving 11 bases between the germline ends. The length of the CDR3 is 13 residues. CDR1 and CDR2 from the germline V gene are LNHNV and YYDKDF (reference sequence). CDR3 in amino acids: CATGKKSTDTQYF. The DNA for the CDR3 is TGTGCCACCGGAAAGAAATCCACAGATACGCAGTATTTT.

Concerning this clonotype itself: No conserved phenylalanine or tryptophan ends this CDR3, so it is likely a read error. This chain links TRBV7-2 with TRBJ2-5; D may correspond to TRBD1 or TRBD2 (5 bases each). The germline V gene has CDR1 SGHTA and CDR2 FQGNSA. Trimming removed 2 bases from V and 5 bases from J, with 6 bases in between. This CDR3 is built from 12 residues. The CDR3 region is CASSLWGETQYV. CDR3 nucleotides: TGTGCCAGCAGCTTATGGGGGGAGACCCAGTACGTC.

This clonotype turned up a few times. This chain joins TRBV5-1 and TRBJ2-2, with no clear D. Deletions cut 0 bases from V and 7 bases from J, with 7 bases between. The CDR3 totals 13 residues. The germline gives CDR1 SGHRS, CDR2 YFSETQ. The CDR3 loop is CASSLVDGGELFF. The CDR3 DNA follows: TGCGCCAGCAGCTTGGTCGATGGCGGGGAGCTGTTTTTT. Supplemented by reference TRBV5-1 and TRBJ2-2, the full variable domain reads KAGVTQTPRYLIKTRGQQVTLSCSPISGHRSVSWYQQTPGQGLQFLFEYFSETQRNKGNFPGRFSGRQFSNSRSEMNVSTLELGDSALYLCASSLVDGGELFFGEGSRLTVL.

The chain has TRBV2 and TRBJ2-5; 12 nucleotides align to TRBD2. The DNA end favors TRBJ2-1, so the J call may be wrong. Germline assignment: CDR1 SNHLY and CDR2 FYNNEI. The CDR3 covers 15 residues. The CDR3 sequence: CASSTSSGGAHEQFF. DNA of the CDR3: TGTGCCAGCAGCACCTCTAGCGGGGGGGCCCATGAGCAGTTCTTC.

This chain links TRBV5-1 with TRBJ1-1; D is perhaps TRBD1 (5 bases). The V gene's germline CDR1 is SGHRS and CDR2 YFSETQ. V was cut by 0 bases and J by 4 bases, with 7 bases left in between. The CDR3 consists of 13 residues. The CDR3 loop is CASSLAGTTEAFF. CDR3 in DNA: TGCGCCAGCAGCTTGGCAGGGACCACTGAAGCTTTCTTT.

This clonotype was counted only a few times. The chain is built from TRBV28 and TRBJ2-3; 7 nucleotides line up with TRBD1. This CDR3 is 12 amino acids long. J lost 6 bases, V lost 6 bases, and 3 bases had no gene match. Germline CDR1 and CDR2: MDHEN and SYDVKM. The CDR3 nucleotides read TGTGCCAGCAGATCACAGGGGGATACGCAGTATTTT. This gives the protein CASRSQGDTQYF.

V gene TRBV4-3 combines with J gene TRBJ2-6; TRBD1 is a possible D gene (7 bases). CDR1 and CDR2 from the germline V gene are LGHNA and YSLEER. This CDR3 has 21 amino acids. V shed 0 bases and J shed 5 bases, with 26 bases lying between them. As DNA, the CDR3 is TGCGCCAGCAGCCAAGACTACAGGGGAGGAGGGGTCGCTTTCTGGGCCAACGTCCTGACTTTC. Residues: CASSQDYRGGGVAFWANVLTF.

This clonotype has a count of ten or more. The DNA for the CDR3 is TGCGCCAGCAGCCAGTCCCCGGGACTCCAGCTCCATGAGCAGTTCTTC. Translation: CASSQSPGLQLHEQFF. V is TRBV4-3 and J is TRBJ2-1; possible D gene TRBD2, 6 bases. Trimming took 3 bases from V and 8 from J, leaving 20 bases between them. Germline V lookup: CDR1 LGHNA, CDR2 YSLEER. The CDR3 sequence is 16 residues long.

The CDR3: CASNPGPGQGYEQFF. The CDR3 DNA sequence: TGTGCCAGCAACCCGGGGCCAGGACAGGGATATGAGCAGTTCTTC. The chain is built from TRBV6-1 and TRBJ2-1; TRBD1 matches 8 bases. The CDR3 is 15 residues long. Unmatched junction bases numbered 13, after V lost 7 bases and J lost 8 bases. The germline CDR1 and CDR2 sequences are MNHNS and SASEGT.

This clonotype was seen repeatedly, ten times or more. The DNA for the CDR3 is TGTGCCAGCAGTTTACAGCGCAATCAGCCCCAGCATTTT. It is translated as CASSLQRNQPQHF. The gene calls are TRBV12-3 or TRBV12-4 and TRBJ1-5; D gene uncertain. The CDR3 has 13 residues. V shed 2 bases and J shed 2 bases, with 4 bases lying between them.

About this clonotype itself: One end of the junction fails to match germline, which may point to a read error. This sequence joins TRBV6-6 and TRBJ1-6; D gene uncertain. Per germline, CDR1 MNHNY and CDR2 SVGAGI (reference sequence). The CDR3 is 15 residues long. CDR3 DNA: TGTGCCAGCAGAGCAGGCGTCGTGAAGAATTCACCTCTCCACTTT. It encodes CASRAGVVKNSPLHF.

The chain combines TRBV20-1 with TRBJ2-7; D is possibly TRBD2 (5 bases). CDR1 and CDR2 from the germline V gene are DFQATT and SNEGSKA (reference sequence). This CDR3 spans 13 amino acids. Trimming took off 0 bases at V and 4 bases at J, with 10 bases between the two ends. CDR3 in DNA: TGCAGTGCTAGAGATCTGAGCGGTTACGAGCAGTACTTC. Encoded protein: CSARDLSGYEQYF.